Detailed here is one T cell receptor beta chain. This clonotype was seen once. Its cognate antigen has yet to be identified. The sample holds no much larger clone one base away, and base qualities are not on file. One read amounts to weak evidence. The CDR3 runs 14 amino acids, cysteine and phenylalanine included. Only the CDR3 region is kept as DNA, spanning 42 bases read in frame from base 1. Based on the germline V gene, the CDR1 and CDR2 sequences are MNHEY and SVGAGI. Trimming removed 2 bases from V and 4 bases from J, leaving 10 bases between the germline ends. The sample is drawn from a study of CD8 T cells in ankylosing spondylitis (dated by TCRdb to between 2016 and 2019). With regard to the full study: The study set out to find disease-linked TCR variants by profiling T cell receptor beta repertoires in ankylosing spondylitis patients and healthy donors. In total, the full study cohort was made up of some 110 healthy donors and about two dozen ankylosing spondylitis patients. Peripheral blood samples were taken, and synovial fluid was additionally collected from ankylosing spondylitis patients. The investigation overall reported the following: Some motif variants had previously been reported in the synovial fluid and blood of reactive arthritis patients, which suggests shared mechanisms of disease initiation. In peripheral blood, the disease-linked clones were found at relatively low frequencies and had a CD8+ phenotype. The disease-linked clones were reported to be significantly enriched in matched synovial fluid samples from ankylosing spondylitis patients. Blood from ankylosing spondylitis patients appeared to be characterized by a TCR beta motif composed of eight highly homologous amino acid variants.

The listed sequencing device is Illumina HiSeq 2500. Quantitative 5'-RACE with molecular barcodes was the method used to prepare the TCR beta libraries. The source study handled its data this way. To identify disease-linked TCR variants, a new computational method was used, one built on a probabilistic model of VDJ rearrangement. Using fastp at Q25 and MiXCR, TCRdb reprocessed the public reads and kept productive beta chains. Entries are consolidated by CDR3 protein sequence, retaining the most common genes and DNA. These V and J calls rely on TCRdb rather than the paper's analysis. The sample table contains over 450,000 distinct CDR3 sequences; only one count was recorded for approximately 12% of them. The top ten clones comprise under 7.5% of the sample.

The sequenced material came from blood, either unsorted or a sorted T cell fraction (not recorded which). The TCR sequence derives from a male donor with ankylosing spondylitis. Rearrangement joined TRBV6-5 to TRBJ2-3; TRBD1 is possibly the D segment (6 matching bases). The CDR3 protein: CASSYTDSSDTQYF. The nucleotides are TGTGCCAGCAGTTACACGGACAGTTCAGATACGCAGTATTTT.